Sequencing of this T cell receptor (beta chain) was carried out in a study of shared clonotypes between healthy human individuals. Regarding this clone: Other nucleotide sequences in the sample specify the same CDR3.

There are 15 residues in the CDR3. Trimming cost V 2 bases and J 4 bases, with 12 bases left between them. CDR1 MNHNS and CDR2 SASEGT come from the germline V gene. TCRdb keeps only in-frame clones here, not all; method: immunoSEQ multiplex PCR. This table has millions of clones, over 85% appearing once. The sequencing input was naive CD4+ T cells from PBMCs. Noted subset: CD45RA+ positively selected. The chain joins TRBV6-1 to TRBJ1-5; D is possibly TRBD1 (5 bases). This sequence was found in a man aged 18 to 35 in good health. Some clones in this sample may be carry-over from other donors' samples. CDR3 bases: TGTGCCAGCAGTGAAAGGGGTTTAGGGAATCAGCCCCAGCATTTT. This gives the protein CASSERGLGNQPQHF.